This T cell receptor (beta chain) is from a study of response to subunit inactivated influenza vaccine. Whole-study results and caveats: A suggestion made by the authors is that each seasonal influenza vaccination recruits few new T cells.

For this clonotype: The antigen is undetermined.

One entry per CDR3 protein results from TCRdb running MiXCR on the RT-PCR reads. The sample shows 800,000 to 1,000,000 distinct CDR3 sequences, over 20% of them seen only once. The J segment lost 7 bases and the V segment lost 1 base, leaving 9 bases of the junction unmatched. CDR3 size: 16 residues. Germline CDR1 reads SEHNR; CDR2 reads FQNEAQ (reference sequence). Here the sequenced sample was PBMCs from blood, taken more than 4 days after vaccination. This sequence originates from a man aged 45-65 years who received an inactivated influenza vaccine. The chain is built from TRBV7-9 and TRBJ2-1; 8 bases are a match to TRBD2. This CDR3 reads CASSLGHSGSLNEQFF. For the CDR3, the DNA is TGTGCCAGCAGCTTAGGTCACAGCGGGAGTTTGAATGAGCAGTTCTTC. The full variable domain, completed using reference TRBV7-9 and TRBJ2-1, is DTGVSQNPRHKITKRGQNVTFRCDPISEHNRLYWYRQTLGQGPEFLTYFQNEAQLEKSRLLSDRFSAERPKGSFSTLEIQRTEQGDSAMYLCASSLGHSGSLNEQFFGPGTRLTVL.